These T cell receptor beta chains were read from a single sample in a study of blood T cell repertoires in COVID-19. Measured with immunoSEQ multiplex PCR; TCRdb has only the in-frame clones, and not every one. The sample holds 90,000 to 150,000 clones, 65% to 90% seen once. The sequencing input was peripheral blood. All receptors derive from a man older than 75 with acute or convalescent COVID-19. The CDR3 runs from the conserved cysteine through the conserved F or W. D genes are given only for firm matches. The listing skips clone size in some rows; elsewhere it reads once, few, many or a size class.

v_gene: TRBV5-4
d_gene: TRBD1
abundance: -
j_gene: TRBJ1-5
CDR3nt: TGTGCCAGCAGCCCAGGACAGGGGGCAGGCCAGCCCCAGCATTTT
CDR3aa: CASSPGQGAGQPQHF

v_gene: TRBV5-4
d_gene: TRBD1
abundance: once
j_gene: TRBJ2-1
CDR3nt: TGTGCCAGCAGCGGCCAGGGGGTCCACAATGAGCAGTTCTTC
CDR3aa: CASSGQGVHNEQFF

v_gene: TRBV12-3/TRBV12-4
d_gene: -
abundance: -
j_gene: TRBJ2-7
CDR3nt: TGTGCCAGCAGGGACGGACTCTACGAGCAGTACTTC
CDR3aa: CASRDGLYEQYF

v_gene: TRBV7-2
d_gene: -
abundance: -
j_gene: TRBJ1-4
CDR3nt: TGTGCCAGCAGTCGGGGAGCAACTAATGAAAAACTGTTTTTT
CDR3aa: CASSRGATNEKLFF

v_gene: TRBV10-3
d_gene: TRBD1
abundance: -
j_gene: TRBJ1-1
CDR3nt: TGTGCCATCAGTACAGGGGGCGGTTTCACTGAAGCTTTCTTT
CDR3aa: CAISTGGGFTEAFF

v_gene: TRBV15
d_gene: -
abundance: once
j_gene: TRBJ2-7
CDR3nt: TGTGCCACCAGCCCCAGGGTCGGTATCCACGAGCAGTACTTC
CDR3aa: CATSPRVGIHEQYF

v_gene: TRBV29-1
d_gene: -
abundance: -
j_gene: TRBJ2-2
CDR3nt: TGCAGCGTTGGTGGTGGGGGGATGGTCGCCGGGGAGCTGTTTTTT
CDR3aa: CSVGGGGMVAGELFF

v_gene: TRBV7-9
d_gene: TRBD1
abundance: -
j_gene: TRBJ1-5
CDR3nt: TGTGCCAGCAGCAGGACAGGGGGCTATAGCAATCAGCCCCAGCATTTT
CDR3aa: CASSRTGGYSNQPQHF

v_gene: TRBV10-3
d_gene: -
abundance: -
j_gene: TRBJ1-1
CDR3nt: TGTGCCACCCGGGGGGGGCCCGTTGCAGCTGAAGCTTTCTTT
CDR3aa: CATRGGPVAAEAFF

v_gene: TRBV5-4
d_gene: TRBD1
abundance: -
j_gene: TRBJ2-1
CDR3nt: TGTGCCAGCAGCCCCGGGGGACAGGGCATCAACGGTGAGCAGTTCTTC
CDR3aa: CASSPGGQGINGEQFF

v_gene: TRBV13
d_gene: TRBD1
abundance: -
j_gene: TRBJ2-2
CDR3nt: TGTGCCAGCAGCTCCGGGACAGGGCTGGGCGGGGAGCTGTTTTTT
CDR3aa: CASSSGTGLGGELFF

v_gene: TRBV5-1
d_gene: -
abundance: -
j_gene: TRBJ2-7
CDR3nt: TGCGCCAGCAGCTTGTTAGGGGCGGCCTACGAGCAGTACTTC
CDR3aa: CASSLLGAAYEQYF

v_gene: TRBV6-5
d_gene: TRBD1
abundance: -
j_gene: TRBJ2-2
CDR3nt: TGTGCCAGCAGGACCGGGACAGGGGACACCGGGGAGCTGTTTTTT
CDR3aa: CASRTGTGDTGELFF

v_gene: TRBV5-1
d_gene: -
abundance: -
j_gene: TRBJ2-5
CDR3nt: TGCGCCAGCAGCTTCCAGGGGGGAATAGAGACCCAGTACTTC
CDR3aa: CASSFQGGIETQYF

v_gene: TRBV29-1
d_gene: -
abundance: -
j_gene: TRBJ2-1
CDR3nt: TGCAGCGTTGAGTCGCAGGTAAGCGGTGAGCAGTTCTTC
CDR3aa: CSVESQVSGEQFF

v_gene: TRBV27
d_gene: TRBD1
abundance: -
j_gene: TRBJ2-1
CDR3nt: TGTGCCAGCAGTCCGGGACAGGTATACAATGAGCAGTTCTTC
CDR3aa: CASSPGQVYNEQFF

v_gene: TRBV28
d_gene: TRBD2
abundance: -
j_gene: TRBJ2-1
CDR3nt: TGTGCCAGCAGCTCGGGACTAGCGGGGGTAAACGTGCAGTTCTTC
CDR3aa: CASSSGLAGVNVQFF